The sequence of this TCR beta chain was determined in a study of CD4 T cells in relation to SARS-CoV-2 and coronaviruses. On the study more broadly: Convalescent donors were aged 21 to 72, with median approximately 36 years. The restricting HLA molecule for shared crossreactive spike epitopes was mapped.

Whole-study results and caveats: Crossreactive clones expanded significantly less to SARS-CoV-2 than monoreactive clones.

Trimming pared 4 bases from V and 0 bases from J, leaving 10 bases between. The CDR3 covers 14 residues. CDR1 and CDR2 (germline): LGHDT, YNNKEL (reference sequence). Produced via immunoSEQ multiplex PCR; TCRdb's table is partial and in-frame only. The sample includes about 54,000 clones, around 90% seen only once; the top ten take roughly 0.39%. Note on this clone: Its antigen is unidentified.

Material for sequencing was naive CD4+ T cells from PBMCs. Specified subset: naive CD4+ T cells isolated by negative enrichment. This receptor was obtained from an adult with COVID-19. This chain connects TRBV3-1 (or the pseudogene TRBV3-2) to TRBJ2-7, with D unresolved. CDR3 DNA: TGTGCCAGCAGCCCGTTTGAGCTCTCCTACGAGCAGTACTTC. Encoded protein: CASSPFELSYEQYF.